These 11 T cell receptor beta chains were sequenced from one sample in a study of PD-L1 blockade in urothelial cancer. TCRdb's table, derived via immunoSEQ multiplex PCR, lists solely in-frame clones and lacks some. The sample has 60,000 to 80,000 clones, about nine tenths seen once; the top ten hold about 10%. The time point is: peripheral blood 6 weeks after treatment start. Material: PBMCs, obtained around atezolizumab (anti-PD-L1) treatment. The receptors stem from a man in his sixties with urothelial cancer.

The table lists this clone with a count of one. The gene calls are TRBV19 and TRBJ2-1; 7 bases match TRBD2. Germline values: CDR1 LNHDA, CDR2 SQIVND (reference sequence). The CDR3 runs 14 residues. V lost 10 bases and J lost 5; bases outside the gene matches: 11. The CDR3: CATTREFIHNEQFF. CDR3 DNA: TGTGCCACCACGCGGGAGTTTATACACAATGAGCAGTTCTTC.

The rearrangement uses TRBV29-1 and TRBJ2-2; D might be TRBD2 (6 bases). The CDR3 consists of 13 residues. V shed 4 bases and J shed 2 bases, with 8 bases lying between them. Germline V gives CDR1 SQVTM, CDR2 ANQGSEA. The CDR3 spells CSVVGLNTGELFF. The CDR3 nucleotides read TGCAGCGTTGTGGGACTTAACACCGGGGAGCTGTTTTTT.

The rearrangement joins TRBV7-9 to TRBJ1-1; 8 bases map to TRBD1. The CDR3 length is 15 residues. V shed 6 bases, J shed 3 bases, and the junction held 9 bases outside the gene matches. Germline CDR1 is SEHNR and CDR2 is FQNEAQ (reference sequence). The CDR3, as DNA: TGTGCCAGCAGTTCAAAGACAGGGGCGGACACTGAAGCTTTCTTT. Amino acid sequence: CASSSKTGADTEAFF.

This chain joins TRBV2 and TRBJ1-5; 7 bases map to TRBD1. This CDR3 has 14 residues. Per the germline V gene, CDR1 is SNHLY and CDR2 is FYNNEI. Trimming removed 7 bases from V and 9 bases from J; junction bases left unmatched: 12. The CDR3 sequence: CASTRTGDASPQHF. DNA for the CDR3: TGTGCCAGCACCCGGACAGGCGACGCTTCGCCCCAGCATTTT.

The V gene is TRBV11-3, the J gene TRBJ1-2, with D maybe TRBD1 (5 bases). The CDR3 runs 20 residues. V was cut by 1 base and J by 0 bases, with 24 bases left in between. Germline V gene sequence: CDR1 SGHNT, CDR2 YENEEA. CDR3 sequence: CASSLARGVRGTPSNYGYTF. The CDR3 nucleotides are TGTGCCAGCAGCTTAGCGCGGGGCGTCCGGGGGACCCCTTCTAACTATGGCTACACCTTC.

V gene TRBV11-3 combines with J gene TRBJ1-1; possibly TRBD1 for D (6 bases). Germline CDR1 SGHNT, CDR2 YENEEA. CDR3 length: 15 residues. V was shortened by 5 bases and J by 0 bases, with 13 bases between the two germline ends. CDR3 coding DNA: TGTGCCAGCAGCCCAAGACAGGCCATGAACACTGAAGCTTTCTTT. Amino acid sequence: CASSPRQAMNTEAFF. Full variable domain (rest looked up from reference TRBV11-3 and TRBJ1-1): EAGVVQSPRYKIIEKKQPVAFWCNPISGHNTLYWYLQNLGQGPELLIRYENEEAVDDSQLPKDRFSAERLKGVDSTLKIQPAELGDSAVYLCASSPRQAMNTEAFFGQGTRLTVV.

The V and J genes are TRBV7-9 and TRBJ1-1; no reliable D call. The CDR3 sequence is 14 residues long. Germline loops: CDR1 SEHNR, CDR2 FQNEAQ (reference sequence). The V end was cut by 3 bases, the J end by 2 bases, with 10 bases between. CDR3: CASSFLAKNTEAFF. The CDR3 coding sequence is TGTGCCAGCAGCTTCCTAGCGAAAAACACTGAAGCTTTCTTT.

The chain has TRBV5-1 and TRBJ1-2; D may be TRBD1 (6 bases). Germline CDR1 SGHRS, CDR2 YFSETQ. The CDR3 contains 15 residues. The V and J ends lost 0 bases and 9 bases respectively, with 18 bases between them. The CDR3: CASSLVRGFFFSYTF. CDR3 bases: TGCGCCAGCAGCTTGGTCAGGGGATTTTTCTTTAGCTACACCTTC. Supplemented by reference TRBV5-1 and TRBJ1-2, the full variable domain reads KAGVTQTPRYLIKTRGQQVTLSCSPISGHRSVSWYQQTPGQGLQFLFEYFSETQRNKGNFPGRFSGRQFSNSRSEMNVSTLELGDSALYLCASSLVRGFFFSYTFGSGTRLTVV.

J is TRBJ2-1 and V is TRBV7-2, with 8 nucleotides matching TRBD1. J was trimmed by 0 bases and V by 5 bases; bases with no gene match: 9. Germline CDR1 is SGHTA and CDR2 is FQGNSA. The CDR3 loop spans 17 amino acids. In nucleotides, the CDR3 is TGTGCCAGCAGCCATAAAACAGGGGGGAGCTCCTACAATGAGCAGTTCTTC. Encoded protein: CASSHKTGGSSYNEQFF.

The CDR3 here is CASSNQNTGELFF. The CDR3 region has the DNA TGCGCCAGCAGCAATCAAAACACCGGGGAGCTGTTTTTT. The chain has TRBV5-1 and TRBJ2-2; no clear D gene. The CDR3 totals 13 residues. Trimming pared 4 bases from V and 2 bases from J, leaving 6 bases between. Germline assignment: CDR1 SGHRS and CDR2 YFSETQ.

This chain links TRBV2 with TRBJ1-1, with 7 bases lining up with TRBD1. The V and J ends lost 10 bases and 6 bases, in that order; junction bases with no gene match: 8. Germline lookup yields CDR1 SNHLY and CDR2 FYNNEI. The CDR3 covers 12 residues. The CDR3 reads CAKRQGVPEAFF. CDR3 bases: TGTGCCAAGAGACAGGGAGTCCCTGAAGCTTTCTTT. Drawing the rest from reference TRBV2 and TRBJ1-1, the complete variable domain is EPEVTQTPSHQVTQMGQEVILRCVPISNHLYFYWYRQILGQKVEFLVSFYNNEISEKSEIFDDQFSVERPDGSNFTLKIRSTKLEDSAMYFCAKRQGVPEAFFGQGTRLTVV.